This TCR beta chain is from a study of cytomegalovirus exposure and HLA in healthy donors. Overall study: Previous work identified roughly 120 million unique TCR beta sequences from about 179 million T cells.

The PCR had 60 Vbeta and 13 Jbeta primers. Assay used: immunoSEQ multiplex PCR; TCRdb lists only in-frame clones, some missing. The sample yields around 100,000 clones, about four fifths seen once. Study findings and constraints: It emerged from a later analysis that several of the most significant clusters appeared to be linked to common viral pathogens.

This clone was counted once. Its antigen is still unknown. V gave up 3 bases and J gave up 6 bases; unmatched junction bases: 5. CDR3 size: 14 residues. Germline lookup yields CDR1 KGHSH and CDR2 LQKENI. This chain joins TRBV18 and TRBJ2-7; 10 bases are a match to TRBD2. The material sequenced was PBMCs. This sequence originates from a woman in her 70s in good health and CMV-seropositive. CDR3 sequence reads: CASSPSSGSGEQYF. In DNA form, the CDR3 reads TGTGCCAGCTCACCTTCTAGCGGGAGTGGCGAGCAGTACTTC.